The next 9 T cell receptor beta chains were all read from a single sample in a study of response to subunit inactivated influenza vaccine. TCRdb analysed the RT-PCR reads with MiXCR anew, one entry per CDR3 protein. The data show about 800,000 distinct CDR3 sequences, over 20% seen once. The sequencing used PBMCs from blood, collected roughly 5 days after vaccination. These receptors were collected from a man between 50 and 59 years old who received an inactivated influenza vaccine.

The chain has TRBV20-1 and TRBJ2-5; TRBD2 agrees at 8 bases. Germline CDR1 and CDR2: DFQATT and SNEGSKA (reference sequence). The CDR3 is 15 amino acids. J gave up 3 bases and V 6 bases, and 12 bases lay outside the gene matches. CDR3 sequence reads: CSARGLTGGKETQYF. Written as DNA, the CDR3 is TGCAGTGCCCGGGGGTTAACGGGGGGGAAAGAGACCCAGTACTTC.

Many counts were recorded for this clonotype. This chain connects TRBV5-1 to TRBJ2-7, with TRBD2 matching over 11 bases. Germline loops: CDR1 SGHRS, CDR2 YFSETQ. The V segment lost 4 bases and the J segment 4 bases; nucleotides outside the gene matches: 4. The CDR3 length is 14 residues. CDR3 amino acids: CASSGGTSGYEQYF. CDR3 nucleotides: TGCGCCAGCAGCGGAGGGACTAGCGGTTACGAGCAGTACTTC.

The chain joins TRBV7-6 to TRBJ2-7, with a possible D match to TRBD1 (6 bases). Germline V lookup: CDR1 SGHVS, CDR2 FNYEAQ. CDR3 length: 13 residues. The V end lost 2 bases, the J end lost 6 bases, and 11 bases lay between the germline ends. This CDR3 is CASSLTRGAEQYF. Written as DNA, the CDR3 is TGTGCCAGCAGCTTAACCAGGGGTGCCGAGCAGTACTTC.

The CDR3 DNA sequence: TGCAGTGCGACCATCCACGGGATTCACGGGGAGCTGTTTTTT. Its translation is CSATIHGIHGELFF. J is TRBJ2-2 and V is TRBV20-1; D perhaps matches TRBD2 (5 bases). Germline-derived CDR1 and CDR2 are DFQATT and SNEGSKA (reference sequence). V lost 6 bases, J lost 7 bases, and 18 bases lay in between. This CDR3 contains 14 residues.

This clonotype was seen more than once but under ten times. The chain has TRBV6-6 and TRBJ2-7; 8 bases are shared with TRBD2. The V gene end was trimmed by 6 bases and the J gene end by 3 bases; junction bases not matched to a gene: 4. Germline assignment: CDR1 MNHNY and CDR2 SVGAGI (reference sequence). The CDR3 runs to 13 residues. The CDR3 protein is CASSQRGLYEQYF. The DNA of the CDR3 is TGTGCCAGCAGCCAGCGGGGGCTCTACGAGCAGTACTTC.

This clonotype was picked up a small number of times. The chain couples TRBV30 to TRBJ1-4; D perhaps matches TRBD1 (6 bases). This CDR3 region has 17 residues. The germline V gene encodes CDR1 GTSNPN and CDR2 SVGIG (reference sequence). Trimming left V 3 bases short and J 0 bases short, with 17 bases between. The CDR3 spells CAWRGGPARTTNEKLFF. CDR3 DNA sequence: TGTGCCTGGAGGGGGGGGCCAGCGAGGACAACTAATGAAAAACTGTTTTTT. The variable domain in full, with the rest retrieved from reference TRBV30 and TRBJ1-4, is SQTIHQWPATLVQPVGSPLSLECTVEGTSNPNLYWYRQAAGRGLQLLFYSVGIGQISSEVPQNLSASRPQDRQFILSSKKLLLSDSGFYLCAWRGGPARTTNEKLFFGSGTQLSVL.

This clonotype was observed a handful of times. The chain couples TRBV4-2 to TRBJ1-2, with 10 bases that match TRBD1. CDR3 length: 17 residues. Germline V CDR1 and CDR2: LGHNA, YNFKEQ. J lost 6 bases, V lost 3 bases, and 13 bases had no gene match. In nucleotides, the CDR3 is TGTGCCAGCAGCCACCCATGGGACAGGGGAAGGAAAAATGGCTACACCTTC. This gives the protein CASSHPWDRGRKNGYTF.

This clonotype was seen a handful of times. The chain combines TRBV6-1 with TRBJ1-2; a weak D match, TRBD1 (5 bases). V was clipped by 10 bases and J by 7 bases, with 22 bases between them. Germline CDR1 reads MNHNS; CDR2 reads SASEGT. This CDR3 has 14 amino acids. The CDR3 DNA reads TGTGCCACGTGCTTTAGGGGCCTCGGTGGTGGCTACACCTTC. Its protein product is CATCFRGLGGGYTF.

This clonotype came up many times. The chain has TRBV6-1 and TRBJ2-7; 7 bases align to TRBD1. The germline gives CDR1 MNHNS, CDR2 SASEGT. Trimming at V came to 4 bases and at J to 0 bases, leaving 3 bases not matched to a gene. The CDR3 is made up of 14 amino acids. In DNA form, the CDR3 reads TGTGCCAGCAGTGGGACAGGCGCCTCCTACGAGCAGTACTTC. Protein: CASSGTGASYEQYF.